The clone carrying this T cell receptor beta chain was observed once. These data are taken from a study of CD8 T cells in Susac syndrome. Germline-derived CDR1 and CDR2 are SQVTM and ANQGSEA. The CDR3 has 11 amino acids. V lost 7 bases to trimming and J lost 1 base, with 7 bases between them. After extraction with the RNeasy kit, 0.5 to 1 ug of the RNA was reverse transcribed using random hexamers. The immunoSEQ assay covered 54 Vbeta and 13 Jbeta segments for CDR3. TCRdb analysed the immunoSEQ multiplex PCR reads with MiXCR anew, one entry per CDR3 protein. Found here are about 120,000 distinct CDR3 sequences, 80% to 95% of them singletons; the top ten hold approximately 0.11%.

The source of this sequence is a human donor in good health. Sequencing was carried out using CD8+ T cells from PBMCs. This chain uses TRBV29-1 with TRBJ1-1; possibly TRBD1 for D (5 bases). The CDR3 sequence: CSAGTNTEAFF. CDR3 sequence (DNA): TGCAGCGCAGGGACGAACACTGAAGCTTTCTTT.